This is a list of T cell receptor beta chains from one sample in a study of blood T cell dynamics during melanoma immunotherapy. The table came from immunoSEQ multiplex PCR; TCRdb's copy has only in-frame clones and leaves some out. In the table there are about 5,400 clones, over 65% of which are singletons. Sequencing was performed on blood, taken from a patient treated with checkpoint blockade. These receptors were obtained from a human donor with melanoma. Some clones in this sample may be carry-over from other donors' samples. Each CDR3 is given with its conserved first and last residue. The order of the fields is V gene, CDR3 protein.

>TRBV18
CASSPFAGATGNTIYF
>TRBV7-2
CASSLYTSGNTIYF
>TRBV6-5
CASTATGSHEQYF
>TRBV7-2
CASSLSSYSGGRLDEQYF
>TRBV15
CATSRARDRKKEAFF
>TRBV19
CASTGQGSYNEQFF
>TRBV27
CASSPRLDRDTEAFF
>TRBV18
CASSRPSVGSPGNTIYF
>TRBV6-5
CASSPGTGSREQYF
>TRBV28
CASRIGGGGYTF
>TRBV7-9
CASSSPGGTEAFF
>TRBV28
CASSTGNTEAFF
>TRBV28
CASSNLVRGTEAFF
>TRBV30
CAWSPGTGLNTGELFF
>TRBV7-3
CASSPSPGPYEQYF
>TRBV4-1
CASSQVSGIYGYTF
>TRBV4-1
CAAGGGVEQFF
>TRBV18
CASSPNTGWETQYF
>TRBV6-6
CASSLGVAWQYF
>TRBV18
CASSLGQGSYNEQFF
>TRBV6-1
CASSEGVGWGLAGGGHEQYF
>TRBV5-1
CASRVGDRGHQETQYF
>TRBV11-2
CASSLVEGGTGELFF
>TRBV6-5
CASSRGTQAYEQYF
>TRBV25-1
CASSGDRGGYTF
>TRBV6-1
CASSENRGQGGRKLFF
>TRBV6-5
CASSLFTGGWSEQYF
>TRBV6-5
CASTRGGIGGNTIYF
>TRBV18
CASSPGQGLDIQYF
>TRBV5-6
CASSLLVGLGANVLTF
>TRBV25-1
CASSGTGRGNTIYF
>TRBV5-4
CASSLEREYEQYF
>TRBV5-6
CASSWDRALISPLLF
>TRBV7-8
CASWAPTYEQYF
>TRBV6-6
CASSYSGVGGELFF
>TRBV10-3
CATSGTDEKLFF
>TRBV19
CASRRKTGDYSYNEQFF
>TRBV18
CASSPSGRSETQYF
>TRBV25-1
CASSLAGDQPQHF
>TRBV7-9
CASSLLSGVGNEQFF
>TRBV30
CAWSASNQPQHF
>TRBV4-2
CASSQDREVQPQHF
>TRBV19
CASSGRQLRTNTEAFF
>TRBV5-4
CASSGGENKDIQYF
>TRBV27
CASSTFNQPQHF
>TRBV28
CASSLFPTTRPNTGELFF
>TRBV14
CASSPLGSGTQSWKQYF
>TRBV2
CASSGQRYEQYF
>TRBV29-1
CSVGGQGAGETQYF
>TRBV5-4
CASSGGPYLESTDTQYF
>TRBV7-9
CASSWDRALNSPLHF